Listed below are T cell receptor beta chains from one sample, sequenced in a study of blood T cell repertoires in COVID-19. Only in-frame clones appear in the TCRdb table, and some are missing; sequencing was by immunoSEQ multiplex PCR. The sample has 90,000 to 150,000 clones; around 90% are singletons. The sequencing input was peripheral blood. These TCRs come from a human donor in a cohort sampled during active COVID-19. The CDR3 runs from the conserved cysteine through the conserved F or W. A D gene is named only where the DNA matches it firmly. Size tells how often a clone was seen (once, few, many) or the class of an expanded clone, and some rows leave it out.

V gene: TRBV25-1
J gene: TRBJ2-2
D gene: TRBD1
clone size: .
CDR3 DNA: TGTGCCAGCAGTCCGCGGGACAGGGACACCGGGGAGCTGTTTTTT
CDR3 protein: CASSPRDRDTGELFF

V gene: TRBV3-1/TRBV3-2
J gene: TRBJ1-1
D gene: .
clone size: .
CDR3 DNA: TGTGCCAGCAGCCCCCTGGGGGGGGTGAACACTGAAGCTTTCTTT
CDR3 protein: CASSPLGGVNTEAFF

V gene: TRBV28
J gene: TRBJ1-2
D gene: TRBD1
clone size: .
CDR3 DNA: TGTGCCAGCACTCTTTCCGCCGGGACAGCCTATGGCTACACCTTC
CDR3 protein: CASTLSAGTAYGYTF

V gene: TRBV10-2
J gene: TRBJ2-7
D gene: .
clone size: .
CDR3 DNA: TGCGCCAGCAGTCCTAGATACGAGCAGTACTTC
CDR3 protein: CASSPRYEQYF

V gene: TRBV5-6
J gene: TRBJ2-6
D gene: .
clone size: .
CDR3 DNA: TGTGCCAGCAGCTTGGGACCGACAGGCTATGGTGGGGCCAACGTCCTGACTTTC
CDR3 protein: CASSLGPTGYGGANVLTF

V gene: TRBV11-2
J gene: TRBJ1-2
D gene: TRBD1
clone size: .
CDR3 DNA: TGTGCCAGCAGCTTAGCTGGGACAGGGGTATCTAACTATGGCTACACCTTC
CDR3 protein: CASSLAGTGVSNYGYTF

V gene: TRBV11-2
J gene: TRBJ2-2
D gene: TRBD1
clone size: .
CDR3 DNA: TGTGCCAGCAGCTTAGATCCGCCGGGACAGGGTGCCACCGGGGAGCTGTTTTTT
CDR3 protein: CASSLDPPGQGATGELFF

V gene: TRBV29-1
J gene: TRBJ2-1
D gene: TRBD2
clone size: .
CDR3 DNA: TGCAGCGCGGCCCCCTGGCGGGAGGGCCGGGGTGAGCAGTTCTTC
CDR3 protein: CSAAPWREGRGEQFF

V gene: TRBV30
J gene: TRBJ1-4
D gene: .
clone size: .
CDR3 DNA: TGTGCCTGGAGTGTACGGGGGGAAAAACTGTTTTTT
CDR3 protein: CAWSVRGEKLFF

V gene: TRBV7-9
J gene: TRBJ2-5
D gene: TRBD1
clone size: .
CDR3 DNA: TGTGCCAGCAGCTTAGGACAGGGAATAGAAGAGACCCAGTACTTC
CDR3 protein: CASSLGQGIEETQYF

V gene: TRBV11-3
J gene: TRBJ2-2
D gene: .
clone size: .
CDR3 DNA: TGTGCCAGCAGCTTAGTCAGCGAGCCCACCGGGGAGCTGTTTTTT
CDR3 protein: CASSLVSEPTGELFF

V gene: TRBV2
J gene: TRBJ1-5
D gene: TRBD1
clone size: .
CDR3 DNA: TGTGCCAGTTCACAGGGGGTCGATCAGCCCCAGCATTTT
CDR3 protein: CASSQGVDQPQHF

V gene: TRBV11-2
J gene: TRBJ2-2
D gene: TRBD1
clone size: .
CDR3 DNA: TGTGCCAGCAGCCGGGACAGGGGCGGCGGGGAGCTGTTTTTT
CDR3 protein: CASSRDRGGGELFF

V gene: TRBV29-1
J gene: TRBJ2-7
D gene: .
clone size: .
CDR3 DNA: TGCAGCGTCTTCCGGGACAACTCCTACGAGCAGTACTTC
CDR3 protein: CSVFRDNSYEQYF

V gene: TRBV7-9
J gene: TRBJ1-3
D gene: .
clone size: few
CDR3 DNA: TGTGCCAGCAGCCCAACACGGACAGTTTCTGGAAACACCATATATTTT
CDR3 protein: CASSPTRTVSGNTIYF

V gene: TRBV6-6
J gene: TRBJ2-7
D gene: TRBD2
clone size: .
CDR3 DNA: TGTGCCAGCAGTTCGACTAGCGGAGAACCCTACGAGCAGTACTTC
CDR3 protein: CASSSTSGEPYEQYF

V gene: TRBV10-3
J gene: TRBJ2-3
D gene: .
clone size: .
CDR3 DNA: TGTGCCATCAACGGCGGGAGCACAGATACGCAGTATTTT
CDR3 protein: CAINGGSTDTQYF

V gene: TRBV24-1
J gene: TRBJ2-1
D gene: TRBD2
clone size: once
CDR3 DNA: TGTGCCACCAGTGAAAATCCGGGACTAGCGGGAGCGAATGAGCAGTTCTTC
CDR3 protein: CATSENPGLAGANEQFF

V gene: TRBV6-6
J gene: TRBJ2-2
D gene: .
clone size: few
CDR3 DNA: TGTGCCAGCAGGGGGGGACTGATGAACACCGGGGAGCTGTTTTTT
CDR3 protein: CASRGGLMNTGELFF

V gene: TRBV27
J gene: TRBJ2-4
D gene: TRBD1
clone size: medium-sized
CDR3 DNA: TGTGCCAGCAGCGGGGACAGTTGGGACATTCAGTACTTC
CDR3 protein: CASSGDSWDIQYF

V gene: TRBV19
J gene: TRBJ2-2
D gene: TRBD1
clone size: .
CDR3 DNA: TGTGCCAGTAGTCTGGGAGCCGGGACAGGGTACCCTGGGGAGCTGTTTTTT
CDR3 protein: CASSLGAGTGYPGELFF

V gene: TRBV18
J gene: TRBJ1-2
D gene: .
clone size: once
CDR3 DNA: TGTGCCAGCTCACCTCGGCAGGCTGACTATGGCTACACCTTC
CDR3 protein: CASSPRQADYGYTF

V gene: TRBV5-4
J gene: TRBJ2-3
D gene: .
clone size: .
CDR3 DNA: TGTGCCAGCAGCTTGATTAGGGGTTTTTCCACAGATACGCAGTATTTT
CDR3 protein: CASSLIRGFSTDTQYF

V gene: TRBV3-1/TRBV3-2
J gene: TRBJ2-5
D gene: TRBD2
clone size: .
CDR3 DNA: TGTGCCAGCAGCCCAGGCGGGCGGGGGGCAGAGACCCAGTACTTC
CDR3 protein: CASSPGGRGAETQYF

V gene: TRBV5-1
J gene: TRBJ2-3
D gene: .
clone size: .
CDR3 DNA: TGCGCCAGCACTGAGGGAAGTAGCACAGATACGCAGTATTTT
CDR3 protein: CASTEGSSTDTQYF

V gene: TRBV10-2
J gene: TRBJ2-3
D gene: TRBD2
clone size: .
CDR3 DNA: TGCGCCAGCAGGGAAAACGTACTAGCGACAGATACGCAGTATTTT
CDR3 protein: CASRENVLATDTQYF

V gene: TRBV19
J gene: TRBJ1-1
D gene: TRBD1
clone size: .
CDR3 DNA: TGTGCCAGTAGTATTCAATTATCATGGGGACAGGGACTTACTGAAGCTTTCTTT
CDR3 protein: CASSIQLSWGQGLTEAFF

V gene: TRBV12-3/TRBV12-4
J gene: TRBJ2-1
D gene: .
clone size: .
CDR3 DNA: TGTGCCAGCAGTTTGCGGGGTGAGCAGTTCTTC
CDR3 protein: CASSLRGEQFF

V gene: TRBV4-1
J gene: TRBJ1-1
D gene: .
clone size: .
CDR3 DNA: TGCGCCAGCAGCCAAGATAATGCGGGTCGACACGAACCCTGGAACACTGAAGCTTTCTTT
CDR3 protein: CASSQDNAGRHEPWNTEAFF

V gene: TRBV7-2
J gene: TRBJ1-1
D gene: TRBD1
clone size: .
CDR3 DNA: TGTGCCAGCAGCCAGACAGGGGGAAAACGGTGGACTGAAGCTTTCTTT
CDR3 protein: CASSQTGGKRWTEAFF

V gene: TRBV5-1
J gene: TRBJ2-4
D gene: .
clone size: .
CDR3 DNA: TGCGCCAGCAGCCTCGGGGCGGGGGCAACCAAAAACATTCAGTACTTC
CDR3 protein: CASSLGAGATKNIQYF

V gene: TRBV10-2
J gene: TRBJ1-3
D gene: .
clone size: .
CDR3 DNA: TGCGCCAGCTCCCGAGGGTTGGATGGAAACACCATATATTTT
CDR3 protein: CASSRGLDGNTIYF

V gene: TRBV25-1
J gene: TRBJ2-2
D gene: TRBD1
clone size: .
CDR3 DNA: TGTGCCAGCAGTTACCGAACCGGGACAGGGGGGAACACCGGGGAGCTGTTTTTT
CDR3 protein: CASSYRTGTGGNTGELFF

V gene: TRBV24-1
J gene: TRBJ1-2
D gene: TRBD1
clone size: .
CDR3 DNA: TGTGCCACCAGTGATAGTTCCGGACAGGACTATGGCTACACCTTC
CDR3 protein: CATSDSSGQDYGYTF

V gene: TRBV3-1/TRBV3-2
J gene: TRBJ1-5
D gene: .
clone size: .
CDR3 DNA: TGTGCCAGCAGCCAAGACAGCGATAGCAATCAGCCCCAGCATTTT
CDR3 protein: CASSQDSDSNQPQHF

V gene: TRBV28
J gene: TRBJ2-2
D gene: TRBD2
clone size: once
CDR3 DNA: TGTGCCAGCAGTTTACCAACTAGCGGGGCGAACACCGGGGAGCTGTTTTTT
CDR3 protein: CASSLPTSGANTGELFF

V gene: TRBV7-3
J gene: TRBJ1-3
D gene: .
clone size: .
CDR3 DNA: TGTGCCAGCAGCTTAACGAGCGGGAAGAACCCTGGAAACACCATATATTTT
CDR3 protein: CASSLTSGKNPGNTIYF

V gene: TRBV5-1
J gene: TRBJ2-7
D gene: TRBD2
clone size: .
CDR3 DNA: TGCGCCAGCAGCGCGGACGCGGGAGGGCCAGACGAGCAGTACTTC
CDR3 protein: CASSADAGGPDEQYF

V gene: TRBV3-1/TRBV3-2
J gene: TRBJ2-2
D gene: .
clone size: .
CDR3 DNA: TGTGCCAGCAGTAAGGGATTTGCGGGCACCGGGGAGCTGTTTTTT
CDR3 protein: CASSKGFAGTGELFF

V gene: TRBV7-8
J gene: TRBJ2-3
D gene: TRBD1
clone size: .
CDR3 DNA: TGTGCCAGCAGCTTCCCACAGGGGGCGCGCTCAGATACGCAGTATTTT
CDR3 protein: CASSFPQGARSDTQYF

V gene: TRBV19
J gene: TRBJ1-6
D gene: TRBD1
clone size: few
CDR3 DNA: TGTGCCAGTAGTATAGCCAGGACAGGACTCTCCTATAATTCACCCCTCCACTTT
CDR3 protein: CASSIARTGLSYNSPLHF

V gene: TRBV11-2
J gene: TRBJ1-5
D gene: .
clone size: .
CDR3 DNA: TGTGCCAGCAGCCTCAGGGAGGATCAGCCCCAGCATTTT
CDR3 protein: CASSLREDQPQHF

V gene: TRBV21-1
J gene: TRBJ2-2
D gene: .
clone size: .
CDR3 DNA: TGTGCCACCGAAGATCGGACAGGCCGTGCCACCGGGGAGCTGTTTTTT
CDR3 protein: CATEDRTGRATGELFF

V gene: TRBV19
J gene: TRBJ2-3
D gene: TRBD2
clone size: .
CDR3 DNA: TGTGCCAGTAGTATGGGAGGGGCAGATACGCAGTATTTT
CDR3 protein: CASSMGGADTQYF

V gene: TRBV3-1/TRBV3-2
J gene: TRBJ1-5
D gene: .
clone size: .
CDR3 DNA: TGTGCCAGCAGCCAAGATGTCCGTGAGAATCAGCCCCAGCATTTT
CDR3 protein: CASSQDVRENQPQHF

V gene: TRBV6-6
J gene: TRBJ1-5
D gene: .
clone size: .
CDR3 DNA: TGTGCCAGCAGCCGCAGGGAGGGGAATCAGCCCCAGCATTTT
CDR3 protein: CASSRREGNQPQHF

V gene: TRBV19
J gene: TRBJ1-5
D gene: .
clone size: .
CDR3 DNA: TGTGCCAGTAGTATGGGGGGGGGTCAGACTCGAAGCAATCAGCCCCAGCATTTT
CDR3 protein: CASSMGGGQTRSNQPQHF

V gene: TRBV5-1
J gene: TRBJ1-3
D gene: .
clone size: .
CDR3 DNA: TGCGCCAGCAGCTTGGGGGCAGGCTCTGGAAACACCATATATTTT
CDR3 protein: CASSLGAGSGNTIYF

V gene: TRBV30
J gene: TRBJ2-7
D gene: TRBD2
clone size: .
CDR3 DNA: TGTGCCTCGGCCCTTAGCGGGGGAGGCGAGCAGTACTTC
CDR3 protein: CASALSGGGEQYF